This note documents a single T cell receptor beta chain sequence. The sample is drawn from a study of cytomegalovirus exposure and HLA in healthy donors. Generated by immunoSEQ multiplex PCR, the TCRdb table keeps only in-frame clones and is missing some. The data show 100,000 to 150,000 clones, about 89% seen once. CDR3 length equals 16 residues. V dropped 2 bases and J dropped 7 bases, with 18 bases sitting between them. The germline V gene has CDR1 MNHEY and CDR2 SMNVEV (reference sequence). Sequenced input: PBMCs. This clonotype was sampled from a woman aged 18-29 years in good health and CMV-seronegative. The gene calls are TRBV27 and TRBJ1-5; D may be TRBD1 (6 bases). In nucleotides, the CDR3 is TGTGCCAGCAGTTTAAGGGGACAAAGGTTCGGGCAGCCCCAGCATTTT. This codes for CASSLRGQRFGQPQHF.